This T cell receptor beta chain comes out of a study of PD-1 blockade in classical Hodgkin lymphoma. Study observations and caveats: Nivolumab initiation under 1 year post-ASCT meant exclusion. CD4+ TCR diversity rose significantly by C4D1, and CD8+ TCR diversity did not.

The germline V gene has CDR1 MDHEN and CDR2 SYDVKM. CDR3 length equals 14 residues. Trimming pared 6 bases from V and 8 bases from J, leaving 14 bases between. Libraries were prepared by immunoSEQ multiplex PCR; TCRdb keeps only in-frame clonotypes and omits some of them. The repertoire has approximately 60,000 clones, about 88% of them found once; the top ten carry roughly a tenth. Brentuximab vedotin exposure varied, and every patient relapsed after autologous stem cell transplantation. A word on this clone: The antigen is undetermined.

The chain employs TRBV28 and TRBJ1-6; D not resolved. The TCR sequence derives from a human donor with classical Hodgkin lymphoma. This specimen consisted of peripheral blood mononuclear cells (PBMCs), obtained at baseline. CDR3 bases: TGTGCCAGCAGAACCGACAACTTTGATTCACCCCTCCACTTT. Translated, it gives CASRTDNFDSPLHF. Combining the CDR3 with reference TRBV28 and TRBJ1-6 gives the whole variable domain DVKVTQSSRYLVKRTGEKVFLECVQDMDHENMFWYRQDPGLGLRLIYFSYDVKMKEKGDIPEGYSVSREKKERFSLILESASTNQTSMYLCASRTDNFDSPLHFGNGTRLTVT.